The 20 T cell receptor beta chains presented below share a single source sample, sequenced in a study of blood T cell repertoires in COVID-19. Measured with immunoSEQ multiplex PCR; TCRdb has only the in-frame clones, and not every one. The sample holds 300,000 to 400,000 clones, over 80% seen once. Specimen: peripheral blood. Receptors were obtained from a man younger than 40 with COVID-19, enrolled during active disease.

The chain employs TRBV19 and TRBJ1-1; D unclear. Germline V gene lookup returns CDR1 LNHDA and CDR2 SQIVND (reference sequence). The CDR3 runs to 14 residues. The V end lost 6 bases, the J end lost 0 bases, and 11 bases lay between the germline ends. The CDR3 nucleotides read TGTGCCAGTAGAAAGGACTTCATGAACACTGAAGCTTTCTTT. Translation gives CASRKDFMNTEAFF.

The chain recombines TRBV6-2 or TRBV6-3 with TRBJ1-2, with TRBD1 matching 7 bases. The length of the CDR3 is 16 residues. The junction had 16 bases not matched to a gene; V was cut back by 4 bases and J by 8 bases. From germline, CDR1 is MNHEY and CDR2 SVGEGT. CDR3 region: CASSSDGQDRFRGYTF. CDR3 sequence (DNA): TGTGCCAGCAGTTCCGACGGACAGGACCGTTTTCGGGGCTACACCTTC.

The CDR3 sequence is CASSFVRGNYGYTF. CDR3 coding DNA: TGTGCCAGCAGCTTCGTTAGGGGGAACTATGGCTACACCTTC. The V call is TRBV5-4, the J call TRBJ1-2, with TRBD1 as a possible D gene (6 bases). This CDR3 comprises 14 residues. Germline CDR1 and CDR2: SGHNT and YYREEE (reference sequence). Trimming cost V 2 bases and J 2 bases, with 10 bases left between them.

The V call is TRBV5-6, the J call TRBJ2-5; 9 positions match TRBD2. This CDR3 contains 15 residues. After removal of 5 bases from V and 4 bases from J, the junction contained 9 bases not matched to a gene. Looked up from germline, CDR1 is SGHDT and CDR2 is YYEEEE. This CDR3 reads CASSLRGGGGETQYF. The CDR3 DNA reads as TGTGCCAGCAGTCTCCGTGGCGGGGGGGGAGAGACCCAGTACTTC.

Points on this clone: The same CDR3 can be traced to other DNA sequences in this sample. The chain recombines TRBV2 with TRBJ1-3, with D perhaps TRBD1 (5 bases). The V and J ends lost 8 bases and 0 bases respectively, with 8 bases between them. Germline V lookup: CDR1 SNHLY, CDR2 FYNNEI. CDR3 size: 13 residues. CDR3 coding DNA: TGTGCCAGCCGGGGGAGCTCTGGAAACACCATATATTTT. The encoded protein is CASRGSSGNTIYF.

The rearrangement uses TRBV7-2 and TRBJ1-3; D is possibly TRBD1 (6 bases). Trimming removed 2 bases at V and 0 bases at J, with 11 bases between. The germline CDR1 and CDR2 sequences are SGHTA and FQGNSA. The CDR3 is 16 residues long. The CDR3: CASSLWTASSGNTIYF. The CDR3 DNA reads as TGTGCCAGCAGCTTATGGACAGCCAGCTCTGGAAACACCATATATTTT.

The chain has TRBV4-1 and TRBJ2-1; 8 nucleotides align to TRBD2. V gave up 0 bases and J gave up 1 base; unmatched junction bases: 5. The CDR3 is 17 residues long. Germline V gene data show CDR1 as MGHRA and CDR2 as YSYEKL. The DNA for the CDR3 is TGCGCCAGCAGCCAAGAGGGACTAGATGTATCCTACAATGAGCAGTTCTTC. Its protein is CASSQEGLDVSYNEQFF.

The chain couples TRBV29-1 to TRBJ2-7; 10 bases agree with TRBD1. CDR3 length equals 15 residues. V lost 4 bases and J lost 2; bases outside the gene matches: 8. CDR1 and CDR2 (germline): SQVTM, ANQGSEA. CDR3 sequence: CSVGGSGTGAYEQYF. CDR3 DNA: TGCAGCGTTGGGGGATCCGGGACAGGGGCCTACGAGCAGTACTTC.

The CDR3 reads CASSTYRGSNTGELFF. DNA of the CDR3: TGTGCCAGCAGCACATACAGGGGATCGAACACCGGGGAGCTGTTTTTT. The chain carries TRBV7-3 and TRBJ2-2; TRBD1 agrees at 7 bases. Unmatched junction bases numbered 6, after V lost 5 bases and J lost 0 bases. From germline, CDR1 is SGHTA and CDR2 FQGTGA. This CDR3 region has 16 residues.

The chain carries TRBV9 and TRBJ1-1; possibly TRBD1 for D (6 bases). The CDR3 runs to 12 residues. The V end was cut by 4 bases, the J end by 7 bases, with 11 bases between. CDR1 is SGDLS and CDR2 is YYNGEE in the germline V gene. CDR3 nucleotides: TGTGCCAGCAGCCCTCAACAGGGTGAAGCTTTCTTT. Translated, it gives CASSPQQGEAFF. Filled out from reference TRBV9 and TRBJ1-1, the complete variable domain reads DSGVTQTPKHLITATGQRVTLRCSPRSGDLSVYWYQQSLDQGLQFLIQYYNGEERAKGNILERFSAQQFPDLHSELNLSSLELGDSALYFCASSPQQGEAFFGQGTRLTVV.

The J gene is TRBJ2-6, the V gene TRBV5-1; tentative D call: TRBD1 (5 bases). Germline V lookup: CDR1 SGHRS, CDR2 YFSETQ. The CDR3 extends over 16 amino acids. V was pared by 4 bases and J by 0 bases, with 11 bases between. CDR3 DNA sequence: TGCGCCAGCAGCGAAGACAGCCTCTCTGGGGCCAACGTCCTGACTTTC. The encoded protein is CASSEDSLSGANVLTF.

This CDR3 is CASSFAGTPNTEAFF. CDR3 sequence (DNA): TGTGCCAGCAGTTTCGCCGGGACTCCGAACACTGAAGCTTTCTTT. The rearrangement uses TRBV6-5 and TRBJ1-1; a weak D match, TRBD1 (5 bases). Trimming took 4 bases from V and 1 from J, leaving 13 bases between them. Germline assignment: CDR1 MNHEY and CDR2 SVGAGI. The CDR3 has 15 amino acids.

This chain links TRBV18 with TRBJ2-5; D is perhaps TRBD2 (5 bases). The germline V gene encodes CDR1 KGHSH and CDR2 LQKENI. The CDR3 loop spans 16 amino acids. Trimming shortened V by 0 bases and J by 4 bases, and 15 bases separated the two germline ends. The CDR3 loop is CASSPPGLLDLETQYF. The CDR3 DNA follows: TGTGCCAGCTCACCACCAGGCCTACTAGATCTAGAGACCCAGTACTTC.

This chain links TRBV19 with TRBJ2-1, with 9 bases aligning to TRBD1. Per the germline V gene, CDR1 is LNHDA and CDR2 is SQIVND (reference sequence). With V trimmed by 6 bases and J by 7 bases, 10 bases remained unmatched. The CDR3 extends over 15 amino acids. The CDR3 DNA follows: TGTGCCAGTAGCTCGCCCCGGGACAGGGTTAATGAGCAGTTCTTC. Amino acid sequence: CASSSPRDRVNEQFF.

The V call is TRBV27, the J call TRBJ2-1; the match to TRBD2 covers 10 bases. The junction had 9 bases not matched to a gene; V was cut back by 5 bases and J by 8 bases. The CDR3 is made up of 15 amino acids. Per the germline V gene, CDR1 is MNHEY and CDR2 is SMNVEV (reference sequence). Here the CDR3 reads CASSPPAGGHHEQFF. The CDR3 DNA reads TGTGCCAGCAGTCCGCCAGCGGGAGGGCACCATGAGCAGTTCTTC.

The J gene is TRBJ2-7, the V gene TRBV7-2; D is unresolved. Trimming stripped 5 bases from V and 1 base from J, with 12 bases between. This CDR3 is 14 amino acids long. Germline V lookup: CDR1 SGHTA, CDR2 FQGNSA. CDR3: CASSDVGGSYEQYF. The CDR3 region has the DNA TGTGCCAGCAGCGACGTTGGCGGATCCTACGAGCAGTACTTC.

Here the CDR3 DNA reads TGTGCCAGCAGCTCGCGGCGGGCCTACGAGCAGTACTTC. Translation: CASSSRRAYEQYF. The chain employs TRBV7-2 and TRBJ2-7, with D tentatively TRBD2 (5 bases). The CDR3 sequence is 13 residues long. Germline V gene lookup returns CDR1 SGHTA and CDR2 FQGNSA. Trimming took 4 bases from V and 2 from J, leaving 9 bases between them. Variable domain in full (rest from reference TRBV7-2 and TRBJ2-7): GAGVSQSPSNKVTEKGKDVELRCDPISGHTALYWYRQSLGQGLEFLIYFQGNSAPDKSGLPSDRFSAERTGGSVSTLTIQRTQQEDSAVYLCASSSRRAYEQYFGPGTRLTVT.

The chain carries TRBV14 and TRBJ1-3; D may be TRBD1 (6 bases). Germline V gene data show CDR1 as SGHDN and CDR2 as FVKESK. Between the trimmed V and J ends, which lost 1 base and 6 bases, there was a span of 10 bases. CDR3 length: 14 amino acids. The CDR3 nucleotides are TGTGCCAGCAGCCAAGCAGGACAGAAAAACACCATATATTTT. Amino acid sequence: CASSQAGQKNTIYF.

The chain couples TRBV28 to TRBJ2-5, with TRBD1 matching over 8 bases. V gave up 5 bases and J gave up 5 bases; unmatched junction bases: 13. Germline V gene lookup returns CDR1 MDHEN and CDR2 SYDVKM. The CDR3 is 16 amino acids. The CDR3 bases are TGTGCCAGCAGTACTCGGGACAGGCTCTCTTCGGAGACCCAGTACTTC. This translates into CASSTRDRLSSETQYF.

As regards this clone: Other DNA sequences in the sample encode the same CDR3. The rearrangement joins TRBV18 to TRBJ2-5; TRBD2 might be the D (6 bases). This CDR3 region has 15 residues. The V end was cut by 0 bases, the J end by 2 bases, with 10 bases between. Germline V gene data show CDR1 as KGHSH and CDR2 as LQKENI. The CDR3 region is CASSPPNGRQETQYF. DNA for the CDR3: TGTGCCAGCTCACCACCTAACGGGAGACAAGAGACCCAGTACTTC.